This entry lists 23 T cell receptor beta chains sequenced from one sample in a study of liver allograft versus peripheral blood T cells. Study-level background: Transplanted livers held T cell receptor repertoires, and these were compared with repertoires in recipients' peripheral blood.

TCRdb re-called the reads through MiXCR, storing one row per CDR3 protein. This table has 9,200 or so distinct CDR3 sequences, over 15% appearing once. The receptor set was obtained from a human patient who had a liver transplant. Some T cells may be transferred from the graft donor.

This clonotype was counted only a few times. The rearrangement joins TRBV19 to TRBJ1-1; possible D gene TRBD1, 6 bases. The germline V gene has CDR1 LNHDA and CDR2 SQIVND (reference sequence). The CDR3 is made up of 13 amino acids. V dropped 9 bases and J dropped 1 base, with 12 bases sitting between them. CDR3 DNA: TGTGCCAGCAGAAGGACAGAGAACACTGAAGCTTTCTTT. This gives the protein CASRRTENTEAFF.

In this sample, this clonotype turned up a few times. The chain recombines TRBV6-5 with TRBJ1-1; possibly TRBD1 for D (6 bases). CDR3 size: 14 residues. With 2 bases removed from V and 1 base from J, the gap between germline ends came to 8 bases. CDR1 and CDR2 from the germline V gene are MNHEY and SVGAGI. This CDR3 reads CASSYHRENTEAFF. The CDR3 DNA is TGTGCCAGCAGTTACCACAGGGAGAACACTGAAGCTTTCTTT.

This clonotype showed up just a few times. The CDR3 sequence is CASSPGQGKTDTQYF. The CDR3 DNA is TGTGCCAGCAGCCCGGGACAGGGGAAGACAGATACGCAGTATTTT. The chain recombines TRBV5-4 with TRBJ2-3; TRBD1 aligns across 10 bases. CDR3 size: 15 residues. Germline V gene lookup returns CDR1 SGHNT and CDR2 YYREEE (reference sequence). Losses at the gene ends were 4 bases for V and 3 bases for J; bases not matched to a gene: 5. Together with reference TRBV5-4 and TRBJ2-3, the CDR3 gives the full variable domain: ETGVTQSPTHLIKTRGQQVTLRCSSQSGHNTVSWYQQALGQGPQFIFQYYREEENGRGNFPPRFSGLQFPNYSSELNVNALELDDSALYLCASSPGQGKTDTQYFGPGTRLTVL.

This clonotype appeared a single time. V is TRBV9 and J is TRBJ2-7; a weak D match, TRBD1 (5 bases). The V gene lost 0 bases and the J gene lost 2 bases, with 9 bases spanning the gap. The CDR3 contains 14 residues. Germline lookup yields CDR1 SGDLS and CDR2 YYNGEE. CDR3 bases: TGTGCCAGCAGCGTAGACCCAGGGACCTACGAGCAGTACTTC. Protein product: CASSVDPGTYEQYF.

This clonotype has only a few counts. V is TRBV20-1 and J is TRBJ1-4; D remains ambiguous. With 4 bases removed from V and 4 bases from J, the gap between germline ends came to 13 bases. CDR3 length: 14 residues. Germline V gene lookup returns CDR1 DFQATT and CDR2 SNEGSKA (reference sequence). CDR3 in amino acids: CSATGPWGNEKLFF. The DNA for the CDR3 is TGCAGTGCTACGGGTCCATGGGGTAATGAAAAACTGTTTTTT.

This clonotype ranks as medium-sized. V usage is TRBV6-2 or TRBV6-3 and J usage is TRBJ1-1; D ambiguous. Germline V gives CDR1 MNHEY, CDR2 SVGEGT. The CDR3 extends over 14 amino acids. Deletions cut 3 bases from V and 0 bases from J, with 8 bases between. Here the CDR3 reads CASSYPALNTEAFF. CDR3 nucleotides: TGTGCCAGCAGTTATCCGGCACTGAACACTGAAGCTTTCTTT.

This clonotype was detected only a few times. This chain connects TRBV3-1 to TRBJ2-7; D gene uncertain. The germline V gene has CDR1 LGHDT and CDR2 YNNKEL (reference sequence). The V end lost 3 bases, the J end lost 5 bases, and 14 bases lay between the germline ends. The CDR3 loop spans 14 amino acids. DNA for the CDR3: TGTGCCAGCAGCCATACGAGCGAAAGGCACGAGCAGTACTTC. Translation: CASSHTSERHEQYF.

This clonotype was seen more than once but under ten times. This chain connects TRBV2 to TRBJ1-2; no clear D gene. Germline lookup yields CDR1 SNHLY and CDR2 FYNNEI. Trimming pared 7 bases from V and 5 bases from J, leaving 20 bases between. The CDR3 totals 15 residues. The CDR3 bases are TGTGCCAGCACCCCTGAGTCGGGCCTGTGGTATGGCTACACCTTC. The encoded protein is CASTPESGLWYGYTF.

This clonotype showed up many times. The chain links TRBV30 to TRBJ1-2; no clear D gene. The CDR3 extends over 15 amino acids. The V gene lost 0 bases and the J gene lost 1 base, with 12 bases spanning the gap. Germline V CDR1 and CDR2: GTSNPN, SVGIG (reference sequence). CDR3 in amino acids: CAWSVPSVFNYGYTF. The CDR3, as DNA: TGTGCCTGGAGTGTACCGTCCGTTTTTAACTATGGCTACACCTTC.

This chain connects TRBV12-3 or TRBV12-4 to TRBJ2-5; unclear D gene. Between the trimmed V and J ends, which lost 6 bases and 1 base, there was a span of 15 bases. The length of the CDR3 is 15 residues. The CDR3 nucleotides read TGTGCCAGCAGAATCCAAGCCGGGTCCCAAGAGACCCAGTACTTC. This sequence encodes CASRIQAGSQETQYF.

In its sample, this clonotype ranks as medium-sized. CDR3 DNA sequence: TGTGCCAGCAGTTTCGGAGACCATCAGCCCCAGCATTTT. Translated, it gives CASSFGDHQPQHF. V and J are TRBV12-3 or TRBV12-4 and TRBJ1-5; unclear D gene. V was clipped by 3 bases and J by 5 bases, with 8 bases between them. The CDR3 is 13 amino acids.

Many counts were recorded for this clonotype. This chain uses TRBV6-6 with TRBJ2-2; 9 bases fit TRBD2. This CDR3 has 16 residues. The J segment lost 5 bases and the V segment lost 0 bases, leaving 4 bases of the junction unmatched. Germline V gene sequence: CDR1 MNHNY, CDR2 SVGAGI (reference sequence). This CDR3 is CASSYSAGGLTGELFF. CDR3 DNA sequence: TGTGCCAGCAGTTACTCGGCGGGGGGGCTGACCGGGGAGCTGTTTTTT.

This clonotype was counted between two and nine times. DNA for the CDR3: TGTGCCAGCAGCTTGCAGACAGGGGTCTCCTACGAGCAGTACTTC. Protein: CASSLQTGVSYEQYF. The chain carries TRBV5-4 and TRBJ2-7, with 8 nucleotides matching TRBD1. Germline lookup yields CDR1 SGHNT and CDR2 YYREEE (reference sequence). This CDR3 is 15 amino acids long. Unmatched junction bases numbered 3, after V lost 1 base and J lost 0 bases.

This clonotype is classed as medium-sized. The chain combines TRBV6-1 with TRBJ2-7; TRBD1 agrees at 7 bases. This CDR3 has 12 residues. With 4 bases clipped from V and 6 bases from J, the junction kept 3 bases outside the gene matches. Germline V gives CDR1 MNHNS, CDR2 SASEGT. CDR3 loop: CASSVAGGEQYF. CDR3 sequence (DNA): TGTGCCAGCAGTGTTGCAGGGGGCGAGCAGTACTTC.

Sample share makes this clonotype medium-sized. This chain links TRBV19 with TRBJ1-5; D is unclear. CDR1 and CDR2 from the germline V gene are LNHDA and SQIVND (reference sequence). V lost 3 bases and J 1 base, leaving 7 bases between the germline ends. This CDR3 spans 14 amino acids. In nucleotides, the CDR3 is TGTGCCAGTAGTATCGGGTGGAGCAATCAGCCCCAGCATTTT. Its translation is CASSIGWSNQPQHF.

By sample share, this clonotype is medium-sized. The chain links TRBV12-5 to TRBJ1-3; D gene ambiguous. Germline-derived CDR1 and CDR2 are LGHNT and FRNRAP. This CDR3 comprises 15 residues. With 0 bases removed from V and 0 bases from J, the gap between germline ends came to 6 bases. CDR3 region: CASGLVVGSGNTIYF. DNA for the CDR3: TGTGCTAGTGGTTTGGTAGTGGGCTCTGGAAACACCATATATTTT.

The chain combines TRBV6-1 with TRBJ2-2; D might be TRBD2 (5 bases). Trimming took 4 bases from V and 5 from J, leaving 17 bases between them. This CDR3 comprises 16 residues. The germline V gene encodes CDR1 MNHNS and CDR2 SASEGT. The CDR3 bases are TGTGCCAGCAGTGTGGAACTCCTCCGAGGGACCGGGGAGCTGTTTTTT. It is translated as CASSVELLRGTGELFF.

This clonotype was picked up a small number of times. This sequence joins TRBV30 and TRBJ1-1; D remains ambiguous. The CDR3 loop spans 13 amino acids. Germline V lookup: CDR1 GTSNPN, CDR2 SVGIG (reference sequence). Trimming took off 2 bases at V and 0 bases at J, with 7 bases between the two ends. The CDR3 sequence: CAWSSQVNTEAFF. Written as DNA, the CDR3 is TGTGCCTGGAGTTCCCAGGTGAACACTGAAGCTTTCTTT. Full variable domain (remainder filled in from reference TRBV30 and TRBJ1-1): SQTIHQWPATLVQPVGSPLSLECTVEGTSNPNLYWYRQAAGRGLQLLFYSVGIGQISSEVPQNLSASRPQDRQFILSSKKLLLSDSGFYLCAWSSQVNTEAFFGQGTRLTVV.

This chain joins TRBV3-1 and TRBJ2-1; no clear D gene. Germline V lookup: CDR1 LGHDT, CDR2 YNNKEL (reference sequence). The CDR3 extends over 13 amino acids. Trimming took 1 base from V and 9 from J, leaving 10 bases between them. The CDR3 DNA sequence: TGTGCCAGCAGCCAAGGAGAACTCGGTGAGCAGTTCTTC. Encoded protein: CASSQGELGEQFF.

This rearrangement joins TRBV20-1 to TRBJ2-1; D is tentatively TRBD1 or TRBD2 (5 bases each). This CDR3 is built from 16 residues. Looked up from germline, CDR1 is DFQATT and CDR2 is SNEGSKA (reference sequence). The V and J ends lost 0 bases and 2 bases respectively, with 14 bases between them. The CDR3 is CSARDREGQTYNEQFF. The CDR3 nucleotides are TGCAGTGCTAGAGATCGAGAGGGGCAAACCTACAATGAGCAGTTCTTC.

This clonotype is categorized as medium-sized. V and J are TRBV10-3 and TRBJ2-1; 7 bases match TRBD1. This CDR3 has 15 residues. CDR1 and CDR2 from the germline V gene are ENHRY and SYGVKD. With V trimmed by 3 bases and J by 4 bases, 6 bases remained unmatched. Here the CDR3 DNA reads TGTGCCATCAGTGAACGACAGGGCAGATACAATGAGCAGTTCTTC. As protein: CAISERQGRYNEQFF.

This clonotype qualifies as medium-sized (0.01 to 0.1%). The V and J genes are TRBV27 and TRBJ2-7; 7 bases are shared with TRBD1. The V and J ends lost 10 bases and 4 bases, in that order; junction bases with no gene match: 10. Per germline, CDR1 MNHEY and CDR2 SMNVEV (reference sequence). This CDR3 contains 13 residues. CDR3 bases: TGTGCCACCACGACAGGGAAAGGATACGAGCAGTACTTC. It specifies CATTTGKGYEQYF.

This clonotype came up many times. CDR3 amino acids: CASSEAWAGEAFF. CDR3 coding DNA: TGTGCCAGCAGTGAAGCTTGGGCAGGGGAAGCTTTCTTT. The chain combines TRBV6-1 with TRBJ1-1; TRBD1 is a possible D gene (5 bases). From germline, CDR1 is MNHNS and CDR2 SASEGT. This CDR3 has 13 residues. Deletions cut 0 bases from V and 8 bases from J, with 10 bases between.